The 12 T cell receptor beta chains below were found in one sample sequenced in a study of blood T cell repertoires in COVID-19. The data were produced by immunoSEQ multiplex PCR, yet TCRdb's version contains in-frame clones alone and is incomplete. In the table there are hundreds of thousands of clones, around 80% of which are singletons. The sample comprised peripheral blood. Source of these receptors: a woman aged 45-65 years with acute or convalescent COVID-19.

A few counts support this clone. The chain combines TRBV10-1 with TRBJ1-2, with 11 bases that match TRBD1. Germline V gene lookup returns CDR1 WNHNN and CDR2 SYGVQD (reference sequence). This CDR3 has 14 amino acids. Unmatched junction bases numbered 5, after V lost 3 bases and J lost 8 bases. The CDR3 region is CASSDRTGGKGYTF. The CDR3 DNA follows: TGCGCCAGCAGTGACCGGACAGGGGGCAAAGGCTACACCTTC.

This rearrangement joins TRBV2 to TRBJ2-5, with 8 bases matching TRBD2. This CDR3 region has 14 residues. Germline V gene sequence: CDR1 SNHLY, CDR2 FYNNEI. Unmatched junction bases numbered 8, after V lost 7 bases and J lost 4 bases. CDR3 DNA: TGTGCCAGCAAGGCGGGGGGAGGAAGAGAGACCCAGTACTTC. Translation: CASKAGGGRETQYF.

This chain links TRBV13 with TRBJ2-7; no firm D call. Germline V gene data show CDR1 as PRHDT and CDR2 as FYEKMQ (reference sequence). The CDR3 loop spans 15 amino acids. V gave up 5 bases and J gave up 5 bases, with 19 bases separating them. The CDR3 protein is CASSASDTPVHEQYF. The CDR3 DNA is TGTGCCAGCAGCGCCTCAGACACACCTGTCCACGAGCAGTACTTC.

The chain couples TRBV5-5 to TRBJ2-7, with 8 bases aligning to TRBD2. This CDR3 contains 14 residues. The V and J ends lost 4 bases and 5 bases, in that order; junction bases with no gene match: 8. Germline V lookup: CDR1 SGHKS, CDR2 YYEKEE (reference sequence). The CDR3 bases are TGTGCCAGCAGCGCCGGGGGGGTTTTCGACGAGCAGTACTTC. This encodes CASSAGGVFDEQYF.

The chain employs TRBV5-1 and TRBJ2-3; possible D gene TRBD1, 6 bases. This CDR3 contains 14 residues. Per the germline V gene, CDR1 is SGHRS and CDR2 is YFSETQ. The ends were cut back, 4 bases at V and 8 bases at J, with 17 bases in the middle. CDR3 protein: CASSTDSRQGTQYF. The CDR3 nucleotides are TGCGCCAGCAGCACGGACAGTCGTCAAGGTACGCAGTATTTT.

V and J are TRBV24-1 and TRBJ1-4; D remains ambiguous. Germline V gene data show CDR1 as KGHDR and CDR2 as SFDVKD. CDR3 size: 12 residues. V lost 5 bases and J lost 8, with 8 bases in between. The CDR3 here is CATSVTGEKLFF. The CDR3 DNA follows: TGTGCCACCAGTGTGACCGGGGAAAAACTGTTTTTT.

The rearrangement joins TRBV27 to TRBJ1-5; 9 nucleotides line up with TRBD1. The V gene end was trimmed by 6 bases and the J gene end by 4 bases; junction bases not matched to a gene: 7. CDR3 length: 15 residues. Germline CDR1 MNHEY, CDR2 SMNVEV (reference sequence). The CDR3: CASSPDRGENQPQHF. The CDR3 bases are TGTGCCAGCAGCCCCGACAGGGGGGAGAATCAGCCCCAGCATTTT.

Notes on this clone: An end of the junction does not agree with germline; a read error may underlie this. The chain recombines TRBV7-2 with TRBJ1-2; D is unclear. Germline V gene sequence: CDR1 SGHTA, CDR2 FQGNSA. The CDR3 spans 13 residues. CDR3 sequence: CASSPDTEVGRSF. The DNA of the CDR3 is TGTGCCAGCAGCCCAGATACCGAAGTAGGCCGGAGCTTC.

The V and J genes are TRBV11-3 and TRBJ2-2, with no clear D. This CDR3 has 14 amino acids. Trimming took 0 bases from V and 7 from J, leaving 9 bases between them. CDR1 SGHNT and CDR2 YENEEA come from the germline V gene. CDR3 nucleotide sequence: TGTGCCAGCAGCTTAGATCCCGGTGGCGGGGAGCTGTTTTTT. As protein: CASSLDPGGGELFF. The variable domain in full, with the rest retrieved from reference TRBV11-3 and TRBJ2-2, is EAGVVQSPRYKIIEKKQPVAFWCNPISGHNTLYWYLQNLGQGPELLIRYENEEAVDDSQLPKDRFSAERLKGVDSTLKIQPAELGDSAVYLCASSLDPGGGELFFGEGSRLTVL.

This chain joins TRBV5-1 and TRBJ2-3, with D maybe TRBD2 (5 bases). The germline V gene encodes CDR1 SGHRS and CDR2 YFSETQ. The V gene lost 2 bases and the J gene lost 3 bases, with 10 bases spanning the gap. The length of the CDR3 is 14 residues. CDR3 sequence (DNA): TGCGCCAGCAGCTTCACAGCGGAGACAGATACGCAGTATTTT. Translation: CASSFTAETDTQYF. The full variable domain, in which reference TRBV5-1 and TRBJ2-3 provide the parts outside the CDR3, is KAGVTQTPRYLIKTRGQQVTLSCSPISGHRSVSWYQQTPGQGLQFLFEYFSETQRNKGNFPGRFSGRQFSNSRSEMNVSTLELGDSALYLCASSFTAETDTQYFGPGTRLTVL.

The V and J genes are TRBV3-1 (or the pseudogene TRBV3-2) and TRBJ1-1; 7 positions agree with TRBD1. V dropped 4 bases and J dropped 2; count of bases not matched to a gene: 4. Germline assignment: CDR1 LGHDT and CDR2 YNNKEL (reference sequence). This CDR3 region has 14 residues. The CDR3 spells CASSRGTANTEAFF. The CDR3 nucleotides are TGTGCCAGCAGCCGGGGGACAGCTAACACTGAAGCTTTCTTT.

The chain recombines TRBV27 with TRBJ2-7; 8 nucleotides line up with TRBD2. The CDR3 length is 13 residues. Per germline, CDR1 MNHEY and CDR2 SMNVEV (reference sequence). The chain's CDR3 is CATSGSSSYEQYF. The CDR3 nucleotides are TGTGCAACGAGCGGGAGCTCATCCTACGAGCAGTACTTC.